This T cell receptor beta chain was documented in a study of blood T cell repertoires in COVID-19. Categorization into cohorts depended on clinical history that participants reported. It was within 2 weeks before study entry that exposed participants met a COVID-19 case. The CDR3 runs to 16 residues. Per germline, CDR1 SGHTA and CDR2 FQGNSA. Trimming cost V 1 base and J 5 bases; bases outside gene matches: 7. As handled by the study authors: Amplification with reference gene primers provided the estimates of nucleated cell counts. Produced via immunoSEQ multiplex PCR; TCRdb's table is partial and in-frame only. That table is the source of V, J and clone size, and D and trimming were worked out from the DNA. Among around 170,000 clones listed, approximately 80% were seen once.

J is TRBJ2-5 and V is TRBV7-2; 10 bases line up with TRBD2. Sequenced input: PBMCs or T cells enriched from blood (not recorded which). This TCR was recovered from a man aged 55 to 69 who had been exposed to COVID-19. The CDR3 nucleotides read TGTGCCAGCAGCTTAGACCCTAGCGGGAGTGGGGAGACCCAGTACTTC. This sequence encodes CASSLDPSGSGETQYF. The full variable domain, its missing parts supplied by reference TRBV7-2 and TRBJ2-5, is GAGVSQSPSNKVTEKGKDVELRCDPISGHTALYWYRQSLGQGLEFLIYFQGNSAPDKSGLPSDRFSAERTGGSVSTLTIQRTQQEDSAVYLCASSLDPSGSGETQYFGPGTRLLVL.